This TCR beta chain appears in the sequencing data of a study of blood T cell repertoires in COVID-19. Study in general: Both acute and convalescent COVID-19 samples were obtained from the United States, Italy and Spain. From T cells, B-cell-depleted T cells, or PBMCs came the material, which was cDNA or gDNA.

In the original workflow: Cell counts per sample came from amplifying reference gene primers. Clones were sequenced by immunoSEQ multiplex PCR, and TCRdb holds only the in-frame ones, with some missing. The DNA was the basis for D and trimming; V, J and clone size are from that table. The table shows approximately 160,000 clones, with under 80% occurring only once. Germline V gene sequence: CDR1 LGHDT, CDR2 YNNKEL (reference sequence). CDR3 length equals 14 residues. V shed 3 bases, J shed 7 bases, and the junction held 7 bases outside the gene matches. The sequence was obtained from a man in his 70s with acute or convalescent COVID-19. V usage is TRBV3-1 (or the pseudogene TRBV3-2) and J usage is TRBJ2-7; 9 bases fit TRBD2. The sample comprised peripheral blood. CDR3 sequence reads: CASSHSGRTAEQYF. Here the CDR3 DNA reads TGTGCCAGCAGCCATAGCGGGAGAACCGCTGAGCAGTACTTC.